This T cell receptor (beta chain) was recorded in a study of spatial heterogeneity in lung cancer. Study at large: Sequence detection consistently recorded a greater number of beta-chain than alpha-chain sequences.

Germline V CDR1 and CDR2: KGHSH, LQKENI. The J segment lost 6 bases and the V segment lost 5 bases, leaving 0 bases of the junction unmatched. This CDR3 is built from 11 residues. TCRdb redid the calling of the 5' RACE reads with MiXCR, one entry per CDR3 protein. The data hold some 110,000 distinct CDR3 sequences, with 12% observed a single time. The sample's time point: blood at routine non-recurrence follow-up after resection. The authors sequenced whole RNA from tumor, nontumor lung or frozen PBMC without sorting. The TCR comes from a male donor with early-stage non-small cell lung cancer. The specimen comprised PBMCs, sampled at follow-up. This sequence joins TRBV18 and TRBJ2-7; 8 nucleotides line up with TRBD1. The CDR3: CASSTGGEQYF. As DNA, the CDR3 is TGTGCCAGCTCAACAGGGGGCGAGCAGTACTTC.